Presented here are 7 T cell receptor beta chains from one specimen sequenced in a study of T cells in Graves' hyperthyroidism and ophthalmopathy. Researchers took RNA transcripts and amplified the TCR beta CDR3 regions from them. TCR CDR3 underwent first-round RT-PCR with the HTBI primer set. MiXCR, applied by TCRdb to the multiplex PCR reads, yields one record per CDR3 protein. The sample carries 300,000 to 350,000 distinct CDR3 sequences, roughly 20% recorded once. Specimen: blood. The origin of the receptors is a woman aged 35 to 49 with Graves' ophthalmopathy.

This clonotype was picked up many times. J is TRBJ2-7 and V is TRBV30, with TRBD2 matching over 7 bases. The CDR3 length is 16 residues. The germline gives CDR1 GTSNPN, CDR2 SVGIG (reference sequence). Trimming at V came to 2 bases and at J to 2 bases, leaving 12 bases not matched to a gene. The CDR3: CAWSRPSSGFPYEQYF. DNA for the CDR3: TGTGCCTGGAGTCGCCCCTCTAGCGGTTTTCCCTACGAGCAGTACTTC.

This clonotype came up many times. V usage is TRBV28 and J usage is TRBJ2-5, with 9 bases that match TRBD2. Germline V gene sequence: CDR1 MDHEN, CDR2 SYDVKM. The V and J ends lost 6 bases and 5 bases, in that order; junction bases with no gene match: 19. The CDR3 covers 18 residues. In DNA form, the CDR3 reads TGTGCCAGCAGCCCTTCAGTTCTAGCGGGACGACTATTGGAGACCCAGTACTTC. Translation gives CASSPSVLAGRLLETQYF.

This clonotype was recorded at least ten times. The CDR3 region has the DNA TGTGCCATCAGTAAGGTGGGGACCTACGAGCAGTACTTC. Protein sequence: CAISKVGTYEQYF. The chain uses TRBV10-3 and TRBJ2-7, with unresolved D. Germline CDR1 and CDR2: ENHRY and SYGVKD. V was cut by 5 bases and J by 2 bases, with 10 bases left in between. The CDR3 is made up of 13 amino acids.

This clonotype appeared a few times. The rearrangement joins TRBV6-5 to TRBJ2-7; no clear D gene. With 0 bases removed from V and 3 bases from J, the gap between germline ends came to 18 bases. CDR1 and CDR2 from the germline V gene are MNHEY and SVGAGI. The CDR3 spans 17 residues. Written as DNA, the CDR3 is TGTGCCAGCAGTTACTCGTTTTGGAGCCCCCCAGACTACGAGCAGTACTTC. Protein product: CASSYSFWSPPDYEQYF.

This clonotype was detected many times. The rearrangement joins TRBV12-3 or TRBV12-4 to TRBJ1-2; 8 nucleotides line up with TRBD1. The junction had 4 bases not matched to a gene; V was cut back by 3 bases and J by 4 bases. There are 14 residues in the CDR3. CDR3 sequence reads: CASSLDRVSYGYTF. The CDR3 nucleotides read TGTGCCAGCAGTTTGGACAGGGTTTCCTATGGCTACACCTTC.

In this sample, this clonotype turned up many times. The chain couples TRBV28 to TRBJ1-2; D may be TRBD1 (6 bases). CDR3 length: 15 residues. CDR1 is MDHEN, CDR2 SYDVKM, per germline. V lost 4 bases, J lost 0 bases, and 12 bases lay in between. CDR3 coding DNA: TGTGCCAGCAGTTCCTACAGGGCCACTAACTATGGCTACACCTTC. Amino acids: CASSSYRATNYGYTF.

This clonotype occurred many times. The chain uses TRBV9 and TRBJ2-7; D possibly matches TRBD1 or TRBD2 (6 bases each). With 4 bases removed from V and 0 bases from J, the gap between germline ends came to 17 bases. Germline V gene data show CDR1 as SGDLS and CDR2 as YYNGEE. The CDR3 sequence is 16 residues long. CDR3 coding DNA: TGTGCCAGCAGCCCTTTTGGAGGGGGTCCCTCCTACGAGCAGTACTTC. Translated: CASSPFGGGPSYEQYF.